What follows is one T cell receptor (beta chain) and its context. Antigen: not known. CDR1 GTSNPN and CDR2 SVGIG come from the germline V gene (reference sequence). V gave up 2 bases and J gave up 6 bases, with 9 bases separating them. There are 12 residues in the CDR3. The data originate from a study of OX40 agonist ivuxolimab in advanced cancers. Study outcomes and limitations: Nonresponders, in some cases, also had low normalized T-cell clonal expansion.

TCRdb's table, derived via immunoSEQ multiplex PCR, lists solely in-frame clones and lacks some. This table holds approximately 49,000 clones, about 85% found once. The TCR originated in an adult with an advanced solid tumor such as melanoma, head and neck, liver or kidney cancer. This specimen was CD4+ or CD8+ T cells sorted from blood, taken in a trial of the OX40 agonist ivuxolimab. V is TRBV30 and J is TRBJ2-3; D is undetermined. The CDR3 DNA reads TGTGCCTGGAGTCCGACGGGTGATACGCAGTATTTT. Amino acids: CAWSPTGDTQYF.